This entry lists 24 T cell receptor beta chains sequenced from one sample in a study of blood T cell repertoires in COVID-19. This table comes from immunoSEQ multiplex PCR, and its TCRdb copy is limited to in-frame clones, with some not included. The sample gives 200,000 to 250,000 clones, more than 85% of which show up once; about 1.5% is in the top ten. Sequencing was performed on PBMCs or T cells enriched from blood (not recorded which). The receptors shown here come from a woman between 45 and 60 years old who had recovered from COVID-19.

The chain combines TRBV7-9 with TRBJ2-7; D unresolved. Trimming left V 3 bases short and J 3 bases short, with 15 bases between. This CDR3 region has 15 residues. Per the germline V gene, CDR1 is SEHNR and CDR2 is FQNEAQ (reference sequence). The CDR3 region has the DNA TGTGCCAGCAGCTTTACAGTGACCCGTGTCTACGAGCAGTACTTC. This sequence encodes CASSFTVTRVYEQYF.

The chain has TRBV5-4 and TRBJ2-3; D is possibly TRBD1 (5 bases). Trimming left V 4 bases short and J 0 bases short, with 9 bases between. The CDR3 contains 14 residues. In germline, CDR1 is SGHNT, CDR2 YYREEE (reference sequence). In nucleotides, the CDR3 is TGTGCCAGCAGCCCGGACAAAAGCACAGATACGCAGTATTTT. It yields the protein CASSPDKSTDTQYF.

This chain uses TRBV24-1 with TRBJ2-7; D may be TRBD2 (5 bases). Germline V lookup: CDR1 KGHDR, CDR2 SFDVKD. Trimming shortened V by 3 bases and J by 6 bases, and 11 bases separated the two germline ends. This CDR3 is built from 13 residues. The CDR3 protein is CATSDRTSSEQYF. The DNA of the CDR3 is TGTGCCACCAGTGATCGAACTAGTTCCGAGCAGTACTTC.

This clone came up once. V usage is TRBV29-1 and J usage is TRBJ1-1; D call uncertain. The CDR3 consists of 15 residues. In germline, CDR1 is SQVTM, CDR2 ANQGSEA. V was cut by 4 bases and J by 4 bases, with 19 bases left in between. Here the CDR3 reads CSVVGFGVSVTEAFF. In DNA form, the CDR3 reads TGCAGCGTTGTTGGGTTCGGGGTATCGGTCACTGAAGCTTTCTTT. The whole variable domain, filled in from reference TRBV29-1 and TRBJ1-1, reads SAVISQKPSRDICQRGTSLTIQCQVDSQVTMMFWYRQQPGQSLTLIATANQGSEATYESGFVIDKFPISRPNLTFSTLTVSNMSPEDSSIYLCSVVGFGVSVTEAFFGQGTRLTVV.

This clone appeared a single time. The J gene is TRBJ2-4, the V gene TRBV6-5, with a tentative D call TRBD2 (5 bases). Deletions cut 8 bases from V and 0 bases from J, with 11 bases between. The CDR3 totals 14 residues. The germline CDR1 and CDR2 sequences are MNHEY and SVGAGI. The CDR3 here is CASSPGLAKNIQYF. Here the CDR3 DNA reads TGTGCCAGCTCTCCAGGACTAGCCAAAAACATTCAGTACTTC.

This clone occurred many times. The chain combines TRBV6-4 with TRBJ2-1; TRBD2 might be the D (6 bases). CDR3 length: 15 residues. Per germline, CDR1 MRHNA and CDR2 SNTAGT. Deletions cut 0 bases from V and 5 bases from J, with 11 bases between. Written as DNA, the CDR3 is TGTGCCAGCAGTGACTCTAGCGGAGGCAACAATGAGCAGTTCTTC. Protein: CASSDSSGGNNEQFF.

This chain's CDR3 is CASSQGPGREKLFF. The CDR3 nucleotides read TGTGCCAGCAGCCAAGGCCCGGGTAGGGAAAAACTGTTTTTT. The chain couples TRBV3-1 (or the pseudogene TRBV3-2) to TRBJ1-4; D call uncertain. The CDR3 sequence is 14 residues long. The V and J ends lost 1 base and 8 bases respectively, with 11 bases between them. The V gene's germline CDR1 is LGHDT and CDR2 YNNKEL (reference sequence).

This chain links TRBV10-2 with TRBJ2-3; tentative D call: TRBD2 (5 bases). The CDR3 contains 14 residues. Trimming took off 6 bases at V and 2 bases at J, with 12 bases between the two ends. Germline V CDR1 and CDR2: WSHSY, SAAADI. CDR3 loop: CASREGLITDTQYF. CDR3 coding DNA: TGCGCCAGCAGAGAAGGACTGATCACAGATACGCAGTATTTT.

Only a few counts were recorded for this clone. The chain combines TRBV5-4 with TRBJ2-2; D may be TRBD1 (6 bases). Deletions cut 2 bases from V and 1 base from J, with 12 bases between. The germline V gene encodes CDR1 SGHNT and CDR2 YYREEE (reference sequence). This CDR3 comprises 16 residues. The DNA of the CDR3 is TGTGCCAGCAGCTTACCGGGACACGGGAACACCGGGGAGCTGTTTTTT. Protein: CASSLPGHGNTGELFF.

The V and J genes are TRBV13 and TRBJ2-4, with D maybe TRBD2 (5 bases). Germline lookup yields CDR1 PRHDT and CDR2 FYEKMQ (reference sequence). Trimming removed 6 bases at V and 5 bases at J, with 11 bases between. This CDR3 has 13 amino acids. CDR3 in amino acids: CASSRWRENIQYF. The CDR3 DNA sequence: TGTGCCAGCAGTCGCTGGCGGGAAAACATTCAGTACTTC.

V is TRBV7-9 and J is TRBJ2-1; 9 nucleotides align to TRBD2. Per germline, CDR1 SEHNR and CDR2 FQNEAQ (reference sequence). This CDR3 comprises 14 residues. The junction had 6 bases not matched to a gene; V was cut back by 3 bases and J by 9 bases. The CDR3 loop reads CASSLASGIGEQFF. CDR3 bases: TGTGCCAGCAGCTTGGCTAGCGGGATCGGTGAGCAGTTCTTC. Variable domain in full (rest from reference TRBV7-9 and TRBJ2-1): DTGVSQNPRHKITKRGQNVTFRCDPISEHNRLYWYRQTLGQGPEFLTYFQNEAQLEKSRLLSDRFSAERPKGSFSTLEIQRTEQGDSAMYLCASSLASGIGEQFFGPGTRLTVL.

The chain has TRBV29-1 and TRBJ1-4; unclear D gene. Germline CDR1 reads SQVTM; CDR2 reads ANQGSEA. The CDR3 consists of 13 residues. The V and J ends lost 7 bases and 3 bases respectively, with 12 bases between them. This CDR3 reads CSAIRVPNEKLFF. CDR3 nucleotide sequence: TGCAGCGCCATAAGAGTGCCTAATGAAAAACTGTTTTTT.

This clone occurred a few times. V gene TRBV11-2 combines with J gene TRBJ2-7, with 7 bases that match TRBD2. Germline CDR1 reads SGHAT; CDR2 reads FQNNGV. The CDR3 runs to 13 residues. With 6 bases clipped from V and 4 bases from J, the junction kept 6 bases outside the gene matches. The CDR3 loop is CASRRGITYEQYF. CDR3 DNA: TGTGCCAGCAGGCGGGGGATTACATACGAGCAGTACTTC.

The chain couples TRBV6-6 to TRBJ1-3, with TRBD1 identical over 7 bases. V lost 0 bases and J lost 4; bases outside the gene matches: 3. Germline CDR1 MNHNY, CDR2 SVGAGI (reference sequence). CDR3 length equals 15 residues. The CDR3 sequence is CASSYSKGGGNTIYF. CDR3 in DNA: TGTGCCAGCAGTTACTCGAAAGGGGGCGGAAACACCATATATTTT.

This clone has a single count. The rearrangement links TRBV4-1 to TRBJ1-2, with TRBD1 matching over 8 bases. The CDR3 sequence is 15 residues long. The germline gives CDR1 MGHRA, CDR2 YSYEKL. With 0 bases clipped from V and 4 bases from J, the junction kept 4 bases outside the gene matches. CDR3 loop: CASSQEVGTGYGYTF. The CDR3 DNA reads as TGCGCCAGCAGCCAAGAAGTTGGGACAGGCTATGGCTACACCTTC.

J is TRBJ1-3 and V is TRBV7-9; tentative D call: TRBD1 (6 bases). This CDR3 contains 14 residues. Germline loops: CDR1 SEHNR, CDR2 FQNEAQ (reference sequence). The V end was cut by 1 base, the J end by 2 bases, with 6 bases between. DNA for the CDR3: TGTGCCAGCAGCTTAGGACAGGCTGGAAACACCATATATTTT. It encodes CASSLGQAGNTIYF.

The V call is TRBV7-8, the J call TRBJ2-2; D is unclear. Germline V gene data show CDR1 as SGHVS and CDR2 as FQNEAQ. Deletions cut 1 base from V and 2 bases from J, with 8 bases between. This CDR3 has 15 residues. The chain's CDR3 is CASSLGARNTGELFF. Written as DNA, the CDR3 is TGTGCCAGCAGCTTAGGGGCCAGAAACACCGGGGAGCTGTTTTTT.

This chain uses TRBV2 with TRBJ2-1, with 10 bases aligning to TRBD1. Germline-derived CDR1 and CDR2 are SNHLY and FYNNEI. The CDR3 is 14 residues long. With V trimmed by 8 bases and J by 7 bases, 8 bases remained unmatched. The CDR3 reads CASLRDRGANEQFF. Here the CDR3 DNA reads TGTGCCAGCCTCCGGGACAGGGGAGCGAATGAGCAGTTCTTC.

The V gene is TRBV12-3 or TRBV12-4, the J gene TRBJ1-4; 7 bases line up with TRBD1. This CDR3 is 12 amino acids long. V shed 4 bases, J shed 10 bases, and the junction held 3 bases outside the gene matches. CDR3: CASSSQGGKLFF. The CDR3 nucleotides are TGTGCCAGCAGTTCCCAGGGGGGAAAACTGTTTTTT.

Comment on this clone: Other DNA sequences in this sample translate to the same CDR3. The chain has TRBV20-1 and TRBJ2-7; D is perhaps TRBD1 (6 bases). The V gene lost 3 bases and the J gene lost 6 bases, with 15 bases spanning the gap. The CDR3 length is 13 residues. CDR1 is DFQATT and CDR2 is SNEGSKA in the germline V gene (reference sequence). CDR3 region: CSASNRVTSEQYF. CDR3 in DNA: TGCAGTGCTAGTAACAGGGTAACGTCCGAGCAGTACTTC.

This sequence joins TRBV28 and TRBJ2-7; D uncertain. Trimming took off 2 bases at V and 7 bases at J, with 12 bases between the two ends. The CDR3 runs 13 residues. CDR1 and CDR2 (germline): MDHEN, SYDVKM. For the CDR3, the DNA is TGTGCCAGCAGTTTACAGCCCCGGGTGGAGCAGTACTTC. It specifies CASSLQPRVEQYF.

The gene calls are TRBV12-3 or TRBV12-4 and TRBJ1-5; no clear D gene. The CDR3 length is 13 residues. The germline V and J ends were trimmed by 2 bases and 7 bases, with 9 bases remaining between them. DNA of the CDR3: TGTGCCAGCAGTTTACACCCGAGGCAGCCCCAGCATTTT. This translates into CASSLHPRQPQHF.

The J gene is TRBJ2-7, the V gene TRBV9, with D possibly being TRBD1 (6 bases). Trimming took off 1 base at V and 5 bases at J, with 13 bases between the two ends. The germline CDR1 and CDR2 sequences are SGDLS and YYNGEE. The CDR3 is made up of 14 amino acids. The CDR3 sequence: CASSVSTGSHEQYF. Written as DNA, the CDR3 is TGTGCCAGCAGCGTAAGTACAGGGTCCCACGAGCAGTACTTC.

The rearrangement uses TRBV6-5 and TRBJ1-5; TRBD1 is a possible D gene (5 bases). CDR3 length: 15 residues. Germline-derived CDR1 and CDR2 are MNHEY and SVGAGI. Trimming took off 7 bases at V and 4 bases at J, with 17 bases between the two ends. CDR3 bases: TGTGCCAGCAACGACCAGGGATTTAAAAATCAGCCCCAGCATTTT. This encodes CASNDQGFKNQPQHF.